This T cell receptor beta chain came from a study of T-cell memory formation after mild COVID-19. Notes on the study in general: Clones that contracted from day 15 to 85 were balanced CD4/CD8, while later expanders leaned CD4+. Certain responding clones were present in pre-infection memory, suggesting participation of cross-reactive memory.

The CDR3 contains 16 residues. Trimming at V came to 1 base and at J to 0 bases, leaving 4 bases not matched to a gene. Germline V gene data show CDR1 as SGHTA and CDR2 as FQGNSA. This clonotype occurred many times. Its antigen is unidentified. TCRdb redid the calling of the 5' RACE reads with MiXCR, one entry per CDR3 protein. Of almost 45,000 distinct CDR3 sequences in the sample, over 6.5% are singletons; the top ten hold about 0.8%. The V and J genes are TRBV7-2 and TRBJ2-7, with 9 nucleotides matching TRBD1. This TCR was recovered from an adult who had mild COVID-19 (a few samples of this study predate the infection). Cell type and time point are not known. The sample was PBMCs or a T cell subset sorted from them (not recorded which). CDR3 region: CASSLGGTGISYEQYF. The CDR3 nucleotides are TGTGCCAGCAGCTTAGGGGGGACAGGGATCTCCTACGAGCAGTACTTC. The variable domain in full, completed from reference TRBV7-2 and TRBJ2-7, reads GAGVSQSPSNKVTEKGKDVELRCDPISGHTALYWYRQSLGQGLEFLIYFQGNSAPDKSGLPSDRFSAERTGGSVSTLTIQRTQQEDSAVYLCASSLGGTGISYEQYFGPGTRLTVT.